This T cell receptor (beta chain) was sequenced for a study of blood T cell repertoires in COVID-19. Study-wide context: Spain, Italy and the United States supplied samples that represented acute and convalescent COVID-19. In each case, the material was cDNA or gDNA derived from T cells, B-cell-depleted T cells, or PBMCs.

In the authors' methods: The authors estimated nucleated cell counts from reference gene primer amplification. Assay: immunoSEQ multiplex PCR; the TCRdb copy retains only in-frame clones and omits some. Clone size and V and J calls were adopted from that table, with D and trimming inferred from the DNA. Here the sample spans about 120,000 clones, over 80% being singletons. The V gene lost 4 bases and the J gene lost 5 bases, with 12 bases spanning the gap. CDR3 length: 13 residues. The germline V gene encodes CDR1 SQVTM and CDR2 ANQGSEA. Sequenced: peripheral blood. The source of this sequence is an older woman with acute or convalescent COVID-19. The chain carries TRBV29-1 and TRBJ1-5, with a possible D match to TRBD1 (6 bases). The CDR3 region is CSVVPGAHQPQHF. The CDR3 coding sequence is TGCAGCGTTGTACCAGGGGCTCATCAGCCCCAGCATTTT.